These 21 T cell receptor beta chains were all obtained from the same sample, sequenced in a study of blood T cell repertoires in COVID-19. Assay used: immunoSEQ multiplex PCR; TCRdb lists only in-frame clones, some missing. Here the sample spans under 300,000 clones, 70% to 90% being singletons. The material sequenced was peripheral blood. These receptors all come from a middle-aged woman who had recovered from COVID-19.

V gene TRBV7-3 combines with J gene TRBJ2-1; maybe TRBD2 (6 bases). The CDR3 has 15 residues. Germline values: CDR1 SGHTA, CDR2 FQGTGA. V was trimmed by 5 bases and J by 7 bases, leaving 18 bases between them. For the CDR3, the DNA is TGTGCCAGCAGCCCGGGGGTAGCGGTTGGGAATGAGCAGTTCTTC. Its protein is CASSPGVAVGNEQFF.

This clone showed up just a few times. The rearrangement links TRBV4-2 to TRBJ2-7; the D gene is possibly TRBD2 (6 bases). Germline-derived CDR1 and CDR2 are LGHNA and YNFKEQ. V was trimmed by 1 base and J by 5 bases, leaving 18 bases between them. The CDR3 spans 16 residues. CDR3: CASSQGERVGPDEQYF. CDR3 in DNA: TGTGCCAGCAGCCAAGGGGAGCGGGTTGGCCCCGACGAGCAGTACTTC.

V gene TRBV15 combines with J gene TRBJ1-2, with D perhaps matching TRBD1 (5 bases). V was shortened by 0 bases and J by 3 bases, with 8 bases between the two germline ends. Looked up from germline, CDR1 is LNHNV and CDR2 is YYDKDF (reference sequence). This CDR3 has 14 residues. The CDR3 nucleotides are TGTGCCACCAGCAGAGATCCGACAGACTATGGCTACACCTTC. Its protein is CATSRDPTDYGYTF. The full variable domain, with the rest looked up from reference TRBV15 and TRBJ1-2, is DAMVIQNPRYQVTQFGKPVTLSCSQTLNHNVMYWYQQKSSQAPKLLFHYYDKDFNNEADTPDNFQSRRPNTSFCFLDIRSPGLGDTAMYLCATSRDPTDYGYTFGSGTRLTVV.

The chain uses TRBV27 and TRBJ1-2; D not resolved. This CDR3 is 15 amino acids long. Trimming took 3 bases from V and 4 from J, leaving 15 bases between them. The germline gives CDR1 MNHEY, CDR2 SMNVEV (reference sequence). The CDR3 here is CASSFLGISGYGYTF. The CDR3 DNA sequence: TGTGCCAGCAGTTTCCTGGGTATCAGCGGCTATGGCTACACCTTC.

This clone was found once. The rearrangement links TRBV19 to TRBJ1-5; TRBD1 matches 10 bases. The ends lost 5 bases at V and 3 bases at J; junction bases unmatched: 7. The germline gives CDR1 LNHDA, CDR2 SQIVND (reference sequence). The CDR3 loop spans 16 amino acids. In DNA, the CDR3 is TGTGCCAGTAGTTCCCGGGACAGGGGATACAATCAGCCCCAGCATTTT. It yields the protein CASSSRDRGYNQPQHF.

The rearrangement links TRBV4-3 to TRBJ2-1; D gene ambiguous. Germline V CDR1 and CDR2: LGHNA, YSLEER. Between the trimmed V and J ends, which lost 2 bases and 0 bases, there was a span of 11 bases. The CDR3 contains 16 residues. The CDR3 loop is CASSQTLAPSYNEQFF. The DNA of the CDR3 is TGCGCCAGCAGCCAAACTTTAGCTCCCTCCTACAATGAGCAGTTCTTC.

CDR3 loop: CASSIDATGAMNTEAFF. In nucleotides, the CDR3 is TGTGCCAGTAGTATAGACGCGACAGGGGCCATGAACACTGAAGCTTTCTTT. The chain employs TRBV19 and TRBJ1-1; TRBD1 agrees at 8 bases. Germline assignment: CDR1 LNHDA and CDR2 SQIVND (reference sequence). The CDR3 has 17 amino acids. V lost 0 bases to trimming and J lost 0 bases; unmatched junction nucleotides: 6.

This clone was detected only once. J is TRBJ2-5 and V is TRBV24-1; TRBD1 might be the D (6 bases). The germline V and J ends were trimmed by 0 bases and 3 bases, with 10 bases remaining between them. In germline, CDR1 is KGHDR, CDR2 SFDVKD. The CDR3 consists of 15 residues. CDR3 nucleotides: TGTGCCACCAGTGATTTGCTAGGACAGAAAGAGACCCAGTACTTC. Residues: CATSDLLGQKETQYF.

CDR3 nucleotide sequence: TGCGCCAGCAGCTTGGGGCCCGGGGGAGGGGGCTCCTACGAGCAGTACTTC. Residues: CASSLGPGGGGSYEQYF. V usage is TRBV5-1 and J usage is TRBJ2-7; tentative D call: TRBD2 (7 bases). Germline assignment: CDR1 SGHRS and CDR2 YFSETQ. The CDR3 runs 17 residues. V lost 0 bases, J lost 0 bases, and 16 bases lay in between.

The CDR3 reads CASSPGQGMGYTF. For the CDR3, the DNA is TGTGCCAGCAGCCCAGGACAGGGGATGGGCTACACCTTC. J is TRBJ1-2 and V is TRBV7-3; 9 bases are a match to TRBD1. Losses at the gene ends were 5 bases for V and 8 bases for J; bases not matched to a gene: 6. Germline values: CDR1 SGHTA, CDR2 FQGTGA. The CDR3 length is 13 residues.

The count of this clone is one. The J gene is TRBJ1-2, the V gene TRBV19; maybe TRBD1 (5 bases). The CDR3 totals 16 residues. CDR1 is LNHDA and CDR2 is SQIVND in the germline V gene (reference sequence). The V end lost 9 bases, the J end lost 5 bases, and 25 bases lay between the germline ends. CDR3 nucleotides: TGTGCCAGCTCGCGGGACTCTGGAAGCGGAACTTATGGCTACACCTTC. It codes for CASSRDSGSGTYGYTF. The variable domain in full, completed from reference TRBV19 and TRBJ1-2, reads DGGITQSPKYLFRKEGQNVTLSCEQNLNHDAMYWYRQDPGQGLRLIYYSQIVNDFQKGDIAEGYSVSREKKESFPLTVTSAQKNPTAFYLCASSRDSGSGTYGYTFGSGTRLTVV.

This clone was detected once. The chain combines TRBV30 with TRBJ1-5; 12 bases are a match to TRBD1. V dropped 1 base and J dropped 9; count of bases not matched to a gene: 7. The CDR3 sequence is 15 residues long. The germline gives CDR1 GTSNPN, CDR2 SVGIG (reference sequence). The CDR3 is CAWSGGTGGEGPQHF. As DNA, the CDR3 is TGTGCCTGGAGTGGGGGGACAGGGGGCGAAGGGCCCCAGCATTTT.

V and J are TRBV7-2 and TRBJ2-7; 7 nucleotides match TRBD1. The junction had 11 bases not matched to a gene; V was cut back by 6 bases and J by 6 bases. The CDR3 loop spans 14 amino acids. CDR1 SGHTA and CDR2 FQGNSA come from the germline V gene. This CDR3 reads CASRYRGASIEQYF. In DNA form, the CDR3 reads TGTGCCAGCAGGTACAGGGGAGCTTCGATCGAGCAGTACTTC.

The chain carries TRBV4-2 and TRBJ2-1; 11 bases align to TRBD2. CDR1 LGHNA and CDR2 YNFKEQ come from the germline V gene. The J segment lost 4 bases and the V segment lost 0 bases, leaving 2 bases of the junction unmatched. The CDR3 extends over 16 amino acids. CDR3 protein: CASSQDLAGGYNEQFF. The CDR3 DNA reads TGTGCCAGCAGCCAAGATTTAGCGGGAGGGTACAATGAGCAGTTCTTC.

This clone was found a few times. This chain joins TRBV11-2 and TRBJ1-5; D unclear. V was shortened by 1 base and J by 3 bases, with 4 bases between the two germline ends. CDR3 length equals 13 residues. Per the germline V gene, CDR1 is SGHAT and CDR2 is FQNNGV. CDR3 sequence: CASSLGYNQPQHF. The CDR3 nucleotides read TGTGCCAGCAGCTTAGGCTACAATCAGCCCCAGCATTTT. The entire variable domain, with the rest obtained from reference TRBV11-2 and TRBJ1-5, is as follows: EAGVAQSPRYKIIEKRQSVAFWCNPISGHATLYWYQQILGQGPKLLIQFQNNGVVDDSQLPKDRFSAERLKGVDSTLKIQPAKLEDSAVYLCASSLGYNQPQHFGDGTRLSIL.

This sequence joins TRBV3-1 (or the pseudogene TRBV3-2) and TRBJ2-7; maybe TRBD2 (5 bases). This CDR3 contains 13 residues. V lost 4 bases, J lost 2 bases, and 9 bases lay in between. Looked up from germline, CDR1 is LGHDT and CDR2 is YNNKEL (reference sequence). The CDR3 reads CASSLSGAYEQYF. The CDR3 nucleotides read TGTGCCAGCAGCCTTTCCGGGGCCTACGAGCAGTACTTC.

V gene TRBV11-3 combines with J gene TRBJ2-3, with D possibly matching TRBD1 (7 bases). V lost 5 bases to trimming and J lost 1 base, with 16 bases between them. The CDR3 length is 16 residues. CDR1 SGHNT and CDR2 YENEEA come from the germline V gene. CDR3 residues: CASSARGTERTDTQYF. In DNA, the CDR3 is TGTGCCAGCAGCGCCCGGGGGACAGAACGCACAGATACGCAGTATTTT.

Of note for this clone: The sample holds other DNA sequences that translate to the same CDR3. The rearrangement joins TRBV19 to TRBJ2-7; 9 bases match TRBD2. The V and J ends lost 2 bases and 4 bases, in that order; junction bases with no gene match: 3. The CDR3 has 14 amino acids. Germline V gives CDR1 LNHDA, CDR2 SQIVND (reference sequence). In nucleotides, the CDR3 is TGTGCCAGTAGTATAATAGCGGGGGCTTACGAGCAGTACTTC. Translation: CASSIIAGAYEQYF.

V and J are TRBV27 and TRBJ1-3; D is perhaps TRBD1 (5 bases). CDR1 and CDR2 from the germline V gene are MNHEY and SMNVEV (reference sequence). The CDR3 is 16 amino acids. The V and J ends lost 4 bases and 1 base respectively, with 14 bases between them. CDR3 protein: CASSSLPPGSGNTIYF. In DNA, the CDR3 is TGTGCCAGCAGTTCACTTCCCCCAGGGTCTGGAAACACCATATATTTT.

This chain joins TRBV20-1 and TRBJ1-4; D not certain. This CDR3 has 11 amino acids. V lost 3 bases to trimming and J lost 8 bases, with 7 bases between them. Germline-derived CDR1 and CDR2 are DFQATT and SNEGSKA (reference sequence). CDR3 nucleotide sequence: TGCAGTGCTAGGATACGGGAAAAACTGTTTTTT. Protein sequence: CSARIREKLFF.

The count of this clone is one. This chain joins TRBV29-1 and TRBJ1-2; TRBD1 aligns across 8 bases. CDR1 SQVTM and CDR2 ANQGSEA come from the germline V gene. This CDR3 has 12 amino acids. V was pared by 2 bases and J by 8 bases, with 4 bases of the junction left unmatched. The DNA for the CDR3 is TGCAGCGTTGAACAGGGGGCGCGGGGCTACACCTTC. Protein product: CSVEQGARGYTF.